A single sample is the source of the 26 T cell receptor beta chains below, sequenced in a study of shared clonotypes between healthy human individuals. Method: immunoSEQ multiplex PCR; TCRdb's copy keeps in-frame clones and lacks some. The table lists more than 1 million clones, more than 75% of them singletons, with approximately 0.56% in the top ten. The sequenced material came from memory CD4+ T cells from PBMCs. Subset indicated: CD45RA-negative fraction. The receptors were gathered from a man aged 18 to 35 in good health. Some clones in this sample may be carry-over from other donors' samples.

The table lists this clone with a few counts. V gene TRBV7-2 combines with J gene TRBJ2-3; no clear D gene. V lost 0 bases, J lost 7 bases, and 14 bases lay in between. Germline CDR1 SGHTA, CDR2 FQGNSA. There are 15 residues in the CDR3. CDR3 DNA sequence: TGTGCCAGCAGCTTAGCACGGTTGAACGGAAATACGCAGTATTTT. Amino acid sequence: CASSLARLNGNTQYF.

This clone was found a few times. CDR3 loop: CAWSVVAATGELFF. The DNA for the CDR3 is TGTGCCTGGAGTGTGGTAGCGGCCACCGGGGAGCTGTTTTTT. The chain employs TRBV30 and TRBJ2-2, with D possibly being TRBD2 (6 bases). Germline values: CDR1 GTSNPN, CDR2 SVGIG (reference sequence). V lost 0 bases, J lost 4 bases, and 9 bases lay in between. The CDR3 spans 14 residues.

V is TRBV11-2 and J is TRBJ2-1; D could derive from TRBD1 or TRBD2 (5 bases each). Germline V gene sequence: CDR1 SGHAT, CDR2 FQNNGV. The CDR3 runs to 13 residues. The V end lost 5 bases, the J end lost 9 bases, and 14 bases lay between the germline ends. The CDR3 spells CASSRRGDGEQFF. CDR3 DNA sequence: TGTGCCAGCAGCCGCCGTGGGGACGGTGAGCAGTTCTTC.

This clone was found a few times. Other DNA sequences within the sample encode an identical CDR3. The V call is TRBV2, the J call TRBJ1-1; TRBD1 agrees at 7 bases. The V segment lost 5 bases and the J segment 1 base; nucleotides outside the gene matches: 1. CDR1 is SNHLY and CDR2 is FYNNEI in the germline V gene. CDR3 length: 13 amino acids. The CDR3 loop reads CASSRTGNTEAFF. The CDR3 region has the DNA TGTGCCAGCAGTAGGACAGGGAACACTGAAGCTTTCTTT.

This rearrangement joins TRBV5-1 to TRBJ2-3; D may be TRBD1 (6 bases). CDR1 SGHRS and CDR2 YFSETQ come from the germline V gene. Trimming removed 4 bases from V and 9 bases from J, with 15 bases in between. This CDR3 is 13 amino acids long. The CDR3 protein is CASSAPQGVTQYF. CDR3 DNA sequence: TGCGCCAGCAGCGCGCCACAGGGTGTCACGCAGTATTTT. The full variable domain, its missing parts supplied by reference TRBV5-1 and TRBJ2-3, is KAGVTQTPRYLIKTRGQQVTLSCSPISGHRSVSWYQQTPGQGLQFLFEYFSETQRNKGNFPGRFSGRQFSNSRSEMNVSTLELGDSALYLCASSAPQGVTQYFGPGTRLTVL.

This chain links TRBV25-1 with TRBJ1-4, with 9 bases lining up with TRBD1. Trimming took 1 base from V and 6 from J; bases not matched to a gene: 3. This CDR3 has 15 residues. Germline loops: CDR1 MGHDK, CDR2 SYGVNS. The CDR3: CASSESTGGDEKLFF. The CDR3 nucleotides read TGTGCCAGCAGTGAATCTACAGGGGGCGATGAAAAACTGTTTTTT.

The table lists this clone with a few counts. J is TRBJ1-2 and V is TRBV19; 7 bases agree with TRBD1. The V and J ends lost 6 bases and 2 bases, in that order; junction bases with no gene match: 3. Germline V lookup: CDR1 LNHDA, CDR2 SQIVND (reference sequence). The CDR3 has 13 amino acids. The CDR3 is CASSHRGNYGYTF. The DNA of the CDR3 is TGTGCCAGTAGCCACAGGGGAAACTATGGCTACACCTTC.

This clone was counted once. The gene calls are TRBV2 and TRBJ2-7; a weak D match, TRBD1 (5 bases). Trimming left V 9 bases short and J 0 bases short, with 9 bases between. CDR3 length equals 12 residues. The V gene's germline CDR1 is SNHLY and CDR2 FYNNEI. In nucleotides, the CDR3 is TGTGCCAGGAACAGGTACTCCTACGAGCAGTACTTC. Its translation is CARNRYSYEQYF.

This clone was counted once. The gene calls are TRBV29-1 and TRBJ2-1; D unclear. CDR1 and CDR2 (germline): SQVTM, ANQGSEA. The CDR3 loop spans 12 amino acids. Trimming left V 4 bases short and J 10 bases short, with 14 bases between. CDR3 sequence (DNA): TGCAGCGTTGTGAAAGTCGATTGGGAGCAGTTCTTC. This codes for CSVVKVDWEQFF.

The rearrangement uses TRBV7-6 and TRBJ1-1; possible D gene TRBD1, 6 bases. V lost 1 base and J lost 4, with 13 bases in between. The CDR3 runs to 15 residues. The germline gives CDR1 SGHVS, CDR2 FNYEAQ. In DNA, the CDR3 is TGTGCCAGCAGCTTAGAAGCGGGGGCCCCCACTGAAGCTTTCTTT. Translating gives CASSLEAGAPTEAFF.

This clone occurred a few times. V is TRBV6-6 and J is TRBJ1-5; the D is unclear. Germline V gene sequence: CDR1 MNHNY, CDR2 SVGAGI (reference sequence). V was clipped by 4 bases and J by 4 bases, with 14 bases between them. The CDR3 runs 15 residues. This CDR3 reads CASSSDSVTNQPQHF. CDR3 in DNA: TGTGCCAGCAGTTCAGATTCGGTGACGAATCAGCCCCAGCATTTT.

The gene calls are TRBV7-2 and TRBJ2-7, with 9 nucleotides matching TRBD2. CDR1 is SGHTA and CDR2 is FQGNSA in the germline V gene. The J segment lost 7 bases and the V segment lost 2 bases, leaving 9 bases of the junction unmatched. There are 15 residues in the CDR3. CDR3 sequence (DNA): TGTGCCAGCAGCTTAATAGCGGGAGTCGGAGGGGAGCAGTACTTC. It encodes CASSLIAGVGGEQYF.

The rearrangement uses TRBV5-4 and TRBJ1-1; D might be TRBD1 (6 bases). This CDR3 contains 13 residues. CDR1 is SGHNT, CDR2 YYREEE, per germline (reference sequence). V lost 9 bases, J lost 0 bases, and 12 bases lay in between. For the CDR3, the DNA is TGTGCCACCAAAGGACAGTTGAACACTGAAGCTTTCTTT. Its protein is CATKGQLNTEAFF.

The V and J genes are TRBV7-2 and TRBJ2-5, with TRBD2 matching over 10 bases. V was pared by 1 base and J by 7 bases, with 3 bases of the junction left unmatched. This CDR3 spans 14 amino acids. Germline V gene lookup returns CDR1 SGHTA and CDR2 FQGNSA. CDR3 sequence (DNA): TGTGCCAGCAGCTTAGAGCCTAGCGGGGGGACCCAGTACTTC. Translating gives CASSLEPSGGTQYF.

This clone has just a few counts. The V call is TRBV7-2, the J call TRBJ1-3; no definite D call. The CDR3 sequence is 15 residues long. Germline-derived CDR1 and CDR2 are SGHTA and FQGNSA. V dropped 6 bases and J dropped 4 bases, with 16 bases sitting between them. CDR3 sequence: CASSLRLADGNTIYF. The CDR3 nucleotides read TGTGCCAGCAGTTTGCGGCTGGCGGACGGAAACACCATATATTTT. Combining the CDR3 with reference TRBV7-2 and TRBJ1-3 gives the whole variable domain GAGVSQSPSNKVTEKGKDVELRCDPISGHTALYWYRQSLGQGLEFLIYFQGNSAPDKSGLPSDRFSAERTGGSVSTLTIQRTQQEDSAVYLCASSLRLADGNTIYFGEGSWLTVV.

This chain uses TRBV28 with TRBJ2-1, with 13 bases matching TRBD2. The CDR3 consists of 19 residues. The germline gives CDR1 MDHEN, CDR2 SYDVKM. V shed 4 bases and J 2 bases; nucleotides not matched to a gene: 11. CDR3 sequence reads: CASSWGPGLAGLPYNEQFF. DNA for the CDR3: TGTGCCAGCAGTTGGGGCCCGGGACTAGCGGGATTACCCTACAATGAGCAGTTCTTC.

This clone appeared a few times. Additional DNA sequences in this sample encode the identical CDR3. The gene calls are TRBV10-3 and TRBJ2-1; possibly TRBD1 or TRBD2 for D (5 bases each). Trimming shortened V by 5 bases and J by 6 bases, and 8 bases separated the two germline ends. This CDR3 has 12 residues. CDR1 ENHRY and CDR2 SYGVKD come from the germline V gene. Here the CDR3 reads CAISSGSNEQFF. The CDR3 region has the DNA TGTGCCATCAGTTCAGGGAGCAATGAGCAGTTCTTC.

Notes on this clone: Other nucleotide sequences from this sample produce the same CDR3. The V and J genes are TRBV18 and TRBJ1-5; D is uncertain. CDR3 size: 13 residues. Germline loops: CDR1 KGHSH, CDR2 LQKENI. Trimming stripped 3 bases from V and 3 bases from J, with 6 bases between. CDR3 amino acids: CASSPDINQPQHF. The DNA of the CDR3 is TGTGCCAGCTCACCTGACATCAATCAGCCCCAGCATTTT.

J is TRBJ2-7 and V is TRBV5-4, with 7 bases lining up with TRBD2. Germline V lookup: CDR1 SGHNT, CDR2 YYREEE (reference sequence). The CDR3 extends over 17 amino acids. V lost 4 bases to trimming and J lost 5 bases; unmatched junction nucleotides: 18. CDR3 DNA sequence: TGTGCCAGCAGCCGCGCCGCATCTAGCGGACCCTTGGACGAGCAGTACTTC. Translating it yields CASSRAASSGPLDEQYF.

The V and J genes are TRBV2 and TRBJ1-1; D is unclear. This CDR3 has 13 residues. Germline CDR1 and CDR2: SNHLY and FYNNEI. V lost 1 base to trimming and J lost 3 bases, with 6 bases between them. CDR3 DNA sequence: TGTGCCAGCAGTGAAGTGGTTGACACTGAAGCTTTCTTT. It is translated as CASSEVVDTEAFF.

V usage is TRBV7-9 and J usage is TRBJ2-1; 10 bases map to TRBD2. V was clipped by 2 bases and J by 8 bases; unmatched bases: 6. Germline CDR1 and CDR2: SEHNR and FQNEAQ (reference sequence). CDR3 length equals 15 residues. The CDR3 region has the DNA TGTGCCAGCAGCTTAACAGCGGGAGGGTGGGATGAGCAGTTCTTC. Translated: CASSLTAGGWDEQFF.

The rearrangement uses TRBV5-1 and TRBJ2-2; tentatively, D is TRBD2 (5 bases). V was clipped by 3 bases and J by 4 bases, with 10 bases between them. This CDR3 comprises 14 residues. Per the germline V gene, CDR1 is SGHRS and CDR2 is YFSETQ. The CDR3 loop is CASSSGGGTGELFF. The CDR3 DNA follows: TGCGCCAGCAGCTCTGGAGGAGGCACCGGGGAGCTGTTTTTT. The variable domain in full, with the rest retrieved from reference TRBV5-1 and TRBJ2-2, is KAGVTQTPRYLIKTRGQQVTLSCSPISGHRSVSWYQQTPGQGLQFLFEYFSETQRNKGNFPGRFSGRQFSNSRSEMNVSTLELGDSALYLCASSSGGGTGELFFGEGSRLTVL.

Of note for this clone: The sample contains more than one DNA sequence encoding this CDR3. V gene TRBV5-1 combines with J gene TRBJ2-1; 11 nucleotides line up with TRBD2. Trimming cost V 0 bases and J 4 bases; bases outside gene matches: 3. The CDR3 contains 16 residues. The germline CDR1 and CDR2 sequences are SGHRS and YFSETQ. CDR3 region: CASSLVASGGYNEQFF. DNA of the CDR3: TGCGCCAGCAGCTTGGTGGCTAGCGGGGGGTACAATGAGCAGTTCTTC.

The gene calls are TRBV7-8 and TRBJ2-1; 11 bases match TRBD2. From germline, CDR1 is SGHVS and CDR2 FQNEAQ. The CDR3 has 15 amino acids. V lost 4 bases to trimming and J lost 10 bases; unmatched junction nucleotides: 9. Here the CDR3 reads CASSSRSGRADEQFF. The CDR3, as DNA: TGTGCCAGCAGCTCCCGTAGCGGGAGGGCTGACGAGCAGTTCTTC. The full variable domain, with the rest looked up from reference TRBV7-8 and TRBJ2-1, is GAGVSQSPRYKVAKRGQDVALRCDPISGHVSLFWYQQALGQGPEFLTYFQNEAQLDKSGLPSDRFFAERPEGSVSTLKIQRTQQEDSAVYLCASSSRSGRADEQFFGPGTRLTVL.

The CDR3 spells CASSPRGRETQYF. The CDR3 bases are TGTGCCAGCAGTCCCCGTGGGAGGGAGACCCAGTACTTC. The chain joins TRBV6-6 to TRBJ2-5, with D possibly TRBD2 on 6 matching bases. CDR1 is MNHNY, CDR2 SVGAGI, per germline (reference sequence). Trimming pared 5 bases from V and 5 bases from J, leaving 12 bases between. CDR3 length: 13 amino acids.

This clone occurred a few times. The CDR3 sequence: CASSRPGTGGLNEQYF. CDR3 bases: TGTGCCAGCAGCCGTCCCGGGACAGGGGGTCTCAACGAGCAGTACTTC. The chain uses TRBV7-9 and TRBJ2-7; 11 bases agree with TRBD1. The CDR3 length is 16 residues. Trimming cost V 5 bases and J 5 bases; bases outside gene matches: 11. CDR1 and CDR2 from the germline V gene are SEHNR and FQNEAQ (reference sequence).